The 5 T cell receptor beta chains in this list originate from one sample, sequenced in a study of T cells and copy number aberrations in small-cell lung cancer. Libraries were prepared by immunoSEQ multiplex PCR; TCRdb keeps only in-frame clonotypes and omits some of them. The data hold several thousand clones, with roughly 82% observed a single time. Sequenced material: normal tissue next to the tumor. These receptors originate from a woman aged 45-65 years with small cell lung cancer.

The chain joins TRBV15 to TRBJ1-4; TRBD1 matches 7 bases. Germline values: CDR1 LNHNV, CDR2 YYDKDF (reference sequence). With V trimmed by 1 base and J by 8 bases, 7 bases remained unmatched. The CDR3 totals 15 residues. The CDR3 loop reads CATSRGGGAGEKLFF. As DNA, the CDR3 is TGTGCCACCAGCAGAGGAGGGGGCGCGGGAGAAAAACTGTTTTTT.

About this clone: An end of the junction differs from the germline gene, which may be a read error. The chain has TRBV14 and TRBJ2-3; D uncertain. The CDR3 totals 11 residues. Germline CDR1 is SGHDN and CDR2 is FVKESK. CDR3 sequence: CASSQVSRPTF. CDR3 sequence (DNA): TGTGCCAGCAGCCAAGTTTCGCGGCCCACGTTT. The full variable domain, completed using reference TRBV14 and TRBJ2-3, is EAGVTQFPSHSVIEKGQTVTLRCDPISGHDNLYWYRRVMGKEIKFLLHFVKESKQDESGMPNNRFLAERTGGTYSTLKVQPAELEDSGVYFCASSQVSRPTFGPGTRLTVL.

The genes are TRBV28 and TRBJ2-3, with 7 bases fitting TRBD2. The CDR3 consists of 15 residues. Trimming at V came to 7 bases and at J to 0 bases, leaving 7 bases not matched to a gene. The germline V gene encodes CDR1 MDHEN and CDR2 SYDVKM. In DNA, the CDR3 is TGTGCCAGCACCCCCCTAGCGGAGAGCACAGATACGCAGTATTTT. As protein: CASTPLAESTDTQYF.

This clone has a single count. This may stem from a read error, because a much larger clone lies one nucleotide away. Additional DNA sequences in this sample encode the identical CDR3. J is TRBJ2-4 and V is TRBV5-1; possible D gene TRBD2, 7 bases. The V gene's germline CDR1 is SGHRS and CDR2 YFSETQ. This CDR3 region has 19 residues. CDR3 sequence (DNA): TGCGCCAGCAGCCCGGAAACTTCCACAGGGCGACTAGCCAAAAACATTCAATACTTC. Its protein is CASSPETSTGRLAKNIQYF.

The chain employs TRBV19 and TRBJ2-1, with TRBD2 matching over 10 bases. Trimming cost V 4 bases and J 1 base; bases outside gene matches: 4. The CDR3 extends over 16 amino acids. Germline V gene lookup returns CDR1 LNHDA and CDR2 SQIVND (reference sequence). The CDR3 DNA follows: TGTGCCAGTAGTACATTTAGCGGGAGGTCCTACAATGAGCAGTTCTTC. Its translation: CASSTFSGRSYNEQFF.